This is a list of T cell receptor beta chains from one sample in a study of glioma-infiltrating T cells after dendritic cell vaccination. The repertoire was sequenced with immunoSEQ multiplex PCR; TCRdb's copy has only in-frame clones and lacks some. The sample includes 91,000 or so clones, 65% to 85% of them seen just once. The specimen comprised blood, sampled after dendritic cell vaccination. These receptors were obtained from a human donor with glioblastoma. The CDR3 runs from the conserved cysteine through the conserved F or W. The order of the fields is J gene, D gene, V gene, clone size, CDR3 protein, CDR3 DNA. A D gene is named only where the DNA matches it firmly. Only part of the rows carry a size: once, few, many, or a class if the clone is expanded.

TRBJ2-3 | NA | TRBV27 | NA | CASSWQGTDTQYF | TGTGCCAGCAGTTGGCAGGGTACAGATACGCAGTATTTT
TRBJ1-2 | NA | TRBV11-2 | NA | CASSLAGGGRYGYTF | TGTGCCAGCAGCTTAGCTGGGGGCGGGCGCTATGGCTACACCTTC
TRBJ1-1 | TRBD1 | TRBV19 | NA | CASSGTALATEAFF | TGTGCCAGTAGCGGGACAGCTCTAGCAACTGAAGCTTTCTTT
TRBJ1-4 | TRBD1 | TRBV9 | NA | CASSVAGGSPPEKLFF | TGTGCCAGCAGCGTTGCAGGGGGCTCTCCTCCCGAAAAACTGTTTTTT
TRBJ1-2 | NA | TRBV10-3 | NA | CASKTGILGHYGYTF | TGTGCCAGCAAGACTGGGATTCTGGGGCACTATGGCTACACCTTC
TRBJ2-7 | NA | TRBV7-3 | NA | CASSATQGYEQYF | TGTGCCAGCAGCGCGACTCAGGGTTACGAGCAGTACTTC
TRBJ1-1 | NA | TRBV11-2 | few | CASLRGGVSGYTEAFF | TGTGCCAGTTTACGAGGGGGGGTATCTGGATACACTGAAGCTTTCTTT
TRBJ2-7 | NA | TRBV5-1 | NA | CASSLEKDLGEQYF | TGCGCCAGCAGCTTGGAGAAGGATCTCGGGGAGCAGTACTTC
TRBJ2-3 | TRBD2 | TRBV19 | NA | CASRPAGGTDTQYF | TGTGCCAGTAGGCCAGCGGGAGGCACAGATACGCAGTATTTT
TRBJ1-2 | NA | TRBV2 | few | CASSDPDRLYGYTF | TGTGCCAGCAGTGATCCCGACAGGCTCTATGGCTACACCTTC
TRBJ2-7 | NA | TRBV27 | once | CASSLSWADAYEQYF | TGTGCCAGCAGTTTATCGTGGGCCGACGCCTACGAGCAGTACTTC
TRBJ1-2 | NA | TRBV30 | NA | CACGGYGYTF | TGTGCCTGTGGAGGATATGGCTACACCTTC
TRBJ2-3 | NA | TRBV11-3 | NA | CASSFGGLTDTQYF | TGTGCCAGCAGCTTCGGGGGGCTCACAGATACGCAGTATTTT
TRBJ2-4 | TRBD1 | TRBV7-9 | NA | CASSWDRQTNIQYF | TGTGCCAGCAGCTGGGACAGACAGACAAACATTCAGTACTTC
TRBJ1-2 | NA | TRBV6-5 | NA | CASSFIRGGGYTF | TGTGCCAGCAGTTTTATTAGGGGTGGCGGCTACACCTTC
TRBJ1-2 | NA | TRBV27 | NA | CASSLQGSSGGYTF | TGTGCCAGCAGTTTGCAAGGGAGCTCGGGGGGCTACACCTTC
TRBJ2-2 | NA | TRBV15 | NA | CATSRDEVRANTGELFF | TGTGCCACCAGCAGAGATGAAGTCCGAGCGAACACCGGGGAGCTGTTTTTT
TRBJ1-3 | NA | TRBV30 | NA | CAWSRGNTIYF | TGTGCCTGGAGTCGGGGAAACACCATATATTTT
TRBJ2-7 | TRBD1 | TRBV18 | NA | CASSLGQGSSYEQYF | TGTGCCAGCTCACTCGGACAGGGGAGTTCCTACGAGCAGTACTTC
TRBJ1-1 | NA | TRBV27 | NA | CASSLSRGGNTEAFF | TGTGCCAGCAGTTTATCGAGAGGAGGTAACACTGAAGCTTTCTTT
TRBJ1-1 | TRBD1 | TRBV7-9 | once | CASSSDRENTEAFF | TGTGCCAGCAGCTCTGACAGGGAGAACACTGAAGCTTTCTTT
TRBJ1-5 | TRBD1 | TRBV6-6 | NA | CASSYPGTVSNQPQHF | TGTGCCAGCAGTTACCCCGGGACAGTTAGCAATCAGCCCCAGCATTTT
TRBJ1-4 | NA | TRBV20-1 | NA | CSARQFEKLFF | TGCAGTGCCAGACAGTTCGAAAAACTGTTTTTT
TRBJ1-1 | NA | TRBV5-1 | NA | CASTLEGGRNTEAFF | TGCGCCAGCACCCTGGAGGGGGGGCGGAACACTGAAGCTTTCTTT
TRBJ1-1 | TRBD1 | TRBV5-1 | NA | CASTPLGDSQAFF | TGCGCCAGCACCCCACTAGGGGACAGCCAAGCTTTCTTT
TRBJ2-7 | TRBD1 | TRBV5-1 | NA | CASSFIQGTGGDEQYF | TGCGCCAGCAGCTTCATTCAAGGGACAGGGGGCGACGAGCAGTACTTC
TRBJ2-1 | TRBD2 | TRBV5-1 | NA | CASSLEGEGYEQFF | TGCGCCAGCAGCTTGGAAGGGGAGGGCTATGAGCAGTTCTTC
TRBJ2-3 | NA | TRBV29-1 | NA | CSVAGGTDSTDTQYF | TGCAGCGTTGCGGGGGGGACAGATAGCACAGATACGCAGTATTTT
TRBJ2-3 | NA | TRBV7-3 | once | CASSKPGTDTQYF | TGTGCCAGCAGCAAACCAGGCACAGATACGCAGTATTTT
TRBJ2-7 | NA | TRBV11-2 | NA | CASSSHIESEQYF | TGTGCCAGCAGCTCCCATATAGAATCTGAGCAGTACTTC
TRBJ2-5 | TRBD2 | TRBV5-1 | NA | CASSLAGGGNQETQYF | TGCGCCAGCAGCTTGGCTGGCGGGGGGAACCAAGAGACCCAGTACTTC
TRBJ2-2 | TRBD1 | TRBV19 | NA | CASKHRDRVLIFNTGELFF | TGTGCCAGTAAGCATCGGGACAGGGTTTTAATTTTTAACACCGGGGAGCTGTTTTTT
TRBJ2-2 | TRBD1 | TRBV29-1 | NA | CSVRGQGGTGELFF | TGCAGCGTTCGGGGACAGGGAGGAACCGGGGAGCTGTTTTTT
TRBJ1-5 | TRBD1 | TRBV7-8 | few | CASSLSNRGVNQPQHF | TGTGCCAGCAGCTTATCCAACAGGGGAGTAAATCAGCCCCAGCATTTT
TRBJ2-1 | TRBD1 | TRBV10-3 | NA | CAILPGGPYNEQFF | TGTGCCATCCTTCCAGGGGGCCCCTACAATGAGCAGTTCTTC
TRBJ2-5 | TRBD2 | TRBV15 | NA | CATSRENSGRETQYF | TGTGCCACCAGCAGAGAGAATAGCGGGAGGGAGACCCAGTACTTC
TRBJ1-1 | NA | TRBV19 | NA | CATTRTVRSEAFF | TGTGCCACGACGCGGACAGTCAGGAGTGAAGCTTTCTTT
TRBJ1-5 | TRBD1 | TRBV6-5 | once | CASSYATGSQPQHF | TGTGCCAGCAGTTATGCGACAGGGAGTCAGCCCCAGCATTTT
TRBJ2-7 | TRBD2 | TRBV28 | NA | CASSPGLGWSYEQYF | TGTGCCAGCAGTCCGGGACTAGGGTGGTCCTACGAGCAGTACTTC
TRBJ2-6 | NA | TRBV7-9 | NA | CASRDIPGANVLTF | TGTGCCAGCAGGGACATTCCTGGGGCCAACGTCCTGACTTTC
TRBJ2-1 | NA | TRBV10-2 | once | CASSEMNGTPQFF | TGCGCCAGCAGTGAGATGAACGGGACTCCCCAGTTCTTC
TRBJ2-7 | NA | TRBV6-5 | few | CASSYSADSSYEQYF | TGTGCCAGCAGTTACTCGGCCGACAGCTCCTACGAGCAGTACTTC
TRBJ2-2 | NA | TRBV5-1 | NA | CASREQRYGAGELFF | TGCGCCAGCAGAGAACAGCGGTATGGGGCCGGGGAGCTGTTTTTT
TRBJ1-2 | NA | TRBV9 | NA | CASSPWEGPYGYTF | TGTGCCAGCAGCCCGTGGGAGGGCCCCTATGGCTACACCTTC
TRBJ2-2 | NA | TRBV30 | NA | CAWSVHPAGNTGELFF | TGTGCCTGGAGTGTACACCCAGCGGGGAACACCGGGGAGCTGTTTTTT
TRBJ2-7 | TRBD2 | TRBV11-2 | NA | CASSPNPGGSSYEQYF | TGTGCCAGCAGCCCCAACCCGGGGGGATCTTCCTACGAGCAGTACTTC
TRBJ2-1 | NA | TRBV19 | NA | CASRSYLNEQFF | TGTGCCAGTAGATCCTACCTAAATGAGCAGTTCTTC
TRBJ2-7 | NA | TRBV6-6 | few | CASRRVAYEQYF | TGTGCCAGCAGGCGCGTTGCATACGAGCAGTACTTC
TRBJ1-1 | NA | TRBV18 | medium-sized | CASSPVQGLNTEAFF | TGTGCCAGCTCACCAGTACAGGGTTTGAACACTGAAGCTTTCTTT
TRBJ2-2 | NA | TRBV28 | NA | CASSMGLGELFF | TGTGCCAGCAGCATGGGACTCGGGGAGCTGTTTTTT
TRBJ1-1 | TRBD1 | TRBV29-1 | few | CSVGQGAGSEAFF | TGCAGCGTTGGCCAGGGGGCCGGGTCTGAAGCTTTCTTT
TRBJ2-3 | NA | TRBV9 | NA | CASSSGGREGSTDTQYF | TGTGCCAGCAGCTCAGGGGGTCGGGAGGGTAGCACAGATACGCAGTATTTT
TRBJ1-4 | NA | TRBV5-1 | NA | CASSLAAFSGVGTSEKLFF | TGCGCCAGCAGCTTGGCAGCTTTTTCAGGGGTTGGAACTAGTGAAAAACTGTTTTTT
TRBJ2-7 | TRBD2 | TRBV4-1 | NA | CASSQEGANSGRGSYEQYF | TGCGCCAGCAGCCAAGAGGGAGCCAACAGCGGGAGAGGCTCCTACGAGCAGTACTTC
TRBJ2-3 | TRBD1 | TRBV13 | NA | CASSQGGRGTDTQYF | TGTGCCAGCAGCCAAGGGGGCAGGGGCACAGATACGCAGTATTTT